The clone carrying this T cell receptor beta chain was recorded once. Its specificity is not known. The sample originates from a study of memory CD4+ T cells and cytomegalovirus serostatus. General study findings and limits: Suggested: most of the CMV-linked TCR signature lies in CD4+ memory cells. Median bootstrapped AUC for CMV status was approximately 0.96 originally, 0.85 to 0.92 US-trained.

The sort gate was single viable CD3+CD4+CD8-CD45RO+ cells for memory CD4+ T cells. CMV serostatus came from serum IgG against pp150, pp28, p38, p52. The data were produced by immunoSEQ multiplex PCR, yet TCRdb's version contains in-frame clones alone and is incomplete. The data contain approximately 42,000 clones, around three quarters of them singletons. CDR3 length: 16 residues. V dropped 1 base and J dropped 0 bases, with 11 bases sitting between them. Germline values: CDR1 SEHNR, CDR2 FQNEAQ (reference sequence). Sequenced: memory CD4+ T cells from blood. V is TRBV7-9 and J is TRBJ2-3, with D possibly called TRBD1 or TRBD2 (5 bases each). The receptor comes from an adult in good health and CMV-seronegative. Here the CDR3 reads CASSLGNGASTDTQYF. The CDR3 bases are TGTGCCAGCAGCTTAGGAAACGGGGCTAGCACAGATACGCAGTATTTT.